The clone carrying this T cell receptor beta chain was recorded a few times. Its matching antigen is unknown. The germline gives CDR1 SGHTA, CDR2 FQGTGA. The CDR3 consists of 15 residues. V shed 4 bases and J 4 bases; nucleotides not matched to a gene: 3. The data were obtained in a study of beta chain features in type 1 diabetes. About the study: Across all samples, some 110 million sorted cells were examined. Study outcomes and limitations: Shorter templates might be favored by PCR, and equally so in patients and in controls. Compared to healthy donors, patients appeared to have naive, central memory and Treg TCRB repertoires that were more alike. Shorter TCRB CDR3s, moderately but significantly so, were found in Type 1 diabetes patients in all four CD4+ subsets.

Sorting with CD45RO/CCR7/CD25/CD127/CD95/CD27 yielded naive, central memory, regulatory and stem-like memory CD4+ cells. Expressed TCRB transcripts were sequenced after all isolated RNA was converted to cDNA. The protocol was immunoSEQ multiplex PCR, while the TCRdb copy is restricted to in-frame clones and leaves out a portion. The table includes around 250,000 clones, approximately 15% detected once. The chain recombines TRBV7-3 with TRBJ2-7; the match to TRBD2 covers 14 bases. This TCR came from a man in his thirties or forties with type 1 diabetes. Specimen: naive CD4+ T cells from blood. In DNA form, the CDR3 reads TGTGCCAGCAGCTCTGGGACTAGCGGGAGTTACGAGCAGTACTTC. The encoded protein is CASSSGTSGSYEQYF.